A single sample is the source of the 12 T cell receptor beta chains below, sequenced in a study of identical twins (dated by TCRdb to the mid-2010s). Libraries were made using 5' RACE. TCRdb names Illumina HiSeq 2000 as the instrument used. TCRdb passed the public sequencing reads through fastp at Q25 and MiXCR, retaining productive beta sequences. CDR3 protein duplicates are merged, each entry listing the most common genes and DNA. The sample profile shows 250,000 or so distinct CDR3 sequences; around 8.3% of them were found once. 3% of the sample is held by the ten biggest clonotypes. This sample was shared with a second study, whose subject was yellow fever vaccine responses in identical twins.

The sequenced material came from CD8+ T cells sorted from blood. Every receptor here comes from a woman between 18 and 30 years old in good health.

This clonotype was counted many times. The rearrangement uses TRBV10-3 and TRBJ2-7; unclear D gene. This CDR3 contains 12 residues. The V and J ends lost 0 bases and 2 bases respectively, with 2 bases between them. The germline CDR1 and CDR2 sequences are ENHRY and SYGVKD. CDR3 sequence reads: CAISESTYEQYF. CDR3 DNA: TGTGCCATCAGTGAGTCAACCTACGAGCAGTACTTC.

This chain links TRBV7-9 with TRBJ2-2; D possibly corresponds to TRBD2 (6 bases). The CDR3 spans 15 residues. CDR1 and CDR2 from the germline V gene are SEHNR and FQNEAQ (reference sequence). Trimming took off 0 bases at V and 6 bases at J, with 11 bases between the two ends. DNA for the CDR3: TGTGCCAGCAGCTTAGCGGGGGGTTCCCCCGGGGAGCTGTTTTTT. Amino acid sequence: CASSLAGGSPGELFF. The full variable domain, completed using reference TRBV7-9 and TRBJ2-2, is DTGVSQNPRHKITKRGQNVTFRCDPISEHNRLYWYRQTLGQGPEFLTYFQNEAQLEKSRLLSDRFSAERPKGSFSTLEIQRTEQGDSAMYLCASSLAGGSPGELFFGEGSRLTVL.

The chain recombines TRBV6-2 or TRBV6-3 with TRBJ2-7, with 14 bases fitting TRBD2. Germline V gene lookup returns CDR1 MNHEY and CDR2 SVGEGT. J gave up 3 bases and V 10 bases, and 17 bases lay outside the gene matches. CDR3 length: 18 residues. The CDR3 spells CATEMSLEGLAGVYEQYF. The CDR3 DNA reads TGTGCCACCGAGATGTCGCTTGAGGGACTAGCGGGAGTCTACGAGCAGTACTTC.

V and J are TRBV12-3 or TRBV12-4 and TRBJ2-2, with 14 bases identical to TRBD2. Germline trimming cut 4 bases from V and 4 bases from J; bases unmatched to any gene: 5. There are 17 residues in the CDR3. For the CDR3, the DNA is TGTGCCAGCAGTTCCGGGACTAGCGGGAGCCCCACCGGGGAGCTGTTTTTT. Translation gives CASSSGTSGSPTGELFF.

This clonotype was counted only a few times. This chain connects TRBV20-1 to TRBJ1-3; tentatively, D is TRBD1 (5 bases). The V and J ends lost 3 bases and 0 bases respectively, with 9 bases between them. The CDR3 loop spans 14 amino acids. Germline loops: CDR1 DFQATT, CDR2 SNEGSKA (reference sequence). The CDR3 region is CSARAGGSGNTIYF. CDR3 in DNA: TGCAGTGCTAGGGCCGGGGGCTCTGGAAACACCATATATTTT.

This clonotype was seen a handful of times. The chain is built from TRBV7-2 and TRBJ2-7; no clear D. CDR1 SGHTA and CDR2 FQGNSA come from the germline V gene. This CDR3 region has 16 residues. The V end was cut by 1 base, the J end by 0 bases, with 13 bases between. CDR3 sequence (DNA): TGTGCCAGCAGCTTAGACAACCGGCTGAGCTCCTACGAGCAGTACTTC. Translated: CASSLDNRLSSYEQYF.

At least ten counts were recorded for this clonotype. This chain uses TRBV7-8 with TRBJ2-7; 11 bases fit TRBD2. The CDR3 is 15 amino acids. V was clipped by 1 base and J by 3 bases; unmatched bases: 2. Germline V lookup: CDR1 SGHVS, CDR2 FQNEAQ. This chain's CDR3 is CASSLVGLADYEQYF. CDR3 DNA: TGTGCCAGCAGCTTAGTGGGACTAGCGGACTACGAGCAGTACTTC.

The chain couples TRBV7-9 to TRBJ2-5; TRBD2 agrees at 9 bases. The V gene end was trimmed by 5 bases and the J gene end by 6 bases; junction bases not matched to a gene: 10. Germline V CDR1 and CDR2: SEHNR, FQNEAQ (reference sequence). The length of the CDR3 is 15 residues. CDR3 in DNA: TGTGCCAGCAGCCTTACGAGCGGGAGGCTAAAGACCCAGTACTTC. It codes for CASSLTSGRLKTQYF.

This clonotype was seen repeatedly, ten times or more. The gene calls are TRBV4-2 and TRBJ2-7, with D unresolved. Germline loops: CDR1 LGHNA, CDR2 YNFKEQ. The CDR3 totals 14 residues. The germline V and J ends were trimmed by 1 base and 0 bases, with 7 bases remaining between them. This CDR3 reads CASSQGLTSYEQYF. The CDR3 DNA is TGTGCCAGCAGCCAAGGGCTGACCTCCTACGAGCAGTACTTC.

This clonotype was counted only a few times. The chain joins TRBV27 to TRBJ2-2; D might be TRBD1 (5 bases). There are 14 residues in the CDR3. CDR1 is MNHEY and CDR2 is SMNVEV in the germline V gene (reference sequence). V shed 0 bases and J shed 8 bases, with 10 bases lying between them. CDR3 amino acids: CASSLSRAVGELFF. CDR3 DNA sequence: TGTGCCAGCAGTTTATCCAGGGCGGTAGGGGAGCTGTTTTTT.

In its sample, this clonotype was seen many times. The chain is built from TRBV4-3 and TRBJ2-7; D unresolved. The V and J ends lost 0 bases and 0 bases respectively, with 9 bases between them. CDR1 and CDR2 (germline): LGHNA, YSLEER. This CDR3 has 15 residues. This CDR3 is CASSQDTASSYEQYF. The DNA for the CDR3 is TGCGCCAGCAGCCAAGATACCGCTAGCTCCTACGAGCAGTACTTC.

The V gene is TRBV6-5, the J gene TRBJ2-7; perhaps TRBD1 as D (6 bases). The CDR3 is 13 amino acids. V was shortened by 2 bases and J by 6 bases, with 11 bases between the two germline ends. The V gene's germline CDR1 is MNHEY and CDR2 SVGAGI. CDR3 nucleotides: TGTGCCAGCAGTTACACAGGGTTCGCCGAGCAGTACTTC. Protein sequence: CASSYTGFAEQYF.